The text below deals with one TCR beta chain. As yet, its antigen is unknown. V lost 3 bases, J lost 3 bases, and 7 bases lay in between. Germline V gene sequence: CDR1 LNHNV, CDR2 YYDKDF (reference sequence). The CDR3 runs to 13 residues. The data are from a study of PD-1 blockade in classical Hodgkin lymphoma. Every one of the patients relapsed after autologous stem cell transplantation (brentuximab vedotin exposure was variable). The table came from immunoSEQ multiplex PCR; TCRdb's copy has only in-frame clones and leaves some out. The table lists 14,000 to 15,000 clones, around 82% of them singletons. Study results and caveats: Still unresolved is the cause of the repertoire differences, which may be disease activity or prior therapy.

The J gene is TRBJ2-3, the V gene TRBV15, with a weak D call TRBD2 (5 bases). Sequencing was performed on peripheral blood mononuclear cells (PBMCs), taken before the second cycle of nivolumab. The TCR originated in a human donor with classical Hodgkin lymphoma. The CDR3 coding sequence is TGTGCCACCAGCAGGATAGCGACAGATACGCAGTATTTT. It codes for CATSRIATDTQYF.